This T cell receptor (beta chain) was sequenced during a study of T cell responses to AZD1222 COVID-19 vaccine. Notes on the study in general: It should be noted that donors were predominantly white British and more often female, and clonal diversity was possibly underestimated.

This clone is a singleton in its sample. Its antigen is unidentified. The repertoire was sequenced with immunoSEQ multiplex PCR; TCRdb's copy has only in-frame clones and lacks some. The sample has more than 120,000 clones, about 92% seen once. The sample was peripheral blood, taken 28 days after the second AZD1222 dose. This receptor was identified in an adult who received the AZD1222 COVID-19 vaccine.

The CDR3 here is CASSRRQGDQPQHF. In DNA form, the CDR3 reads TGTGCCAGCAGCCGGCGACAGGGGGATCAGCCCCAGCATTTT. The chain is built from TRBV5-8 and TRBJ1-5; 9 bases align to TRBD1. After removal of 4 bases from V and 5 bases from J, the junction contained 4 bases not matched to a gene. The CDR3 spans 14 residues. Germline V gene data show CDR1 as SGHTS and CDR2 as YDEGEE.